This T cell receptor beta chain was recorded in a study of shared clonotypes between healthy human individuals. Study-level background: Two women and a few men aged 18 to 49 served as donors.

Germline V gene sequence: CDR1 ENHRY, CDR2 SYGVKD. The CDR3 sequence is 15 residues long. Trimming shortened V by 8 bases and J by 8 bases, and 22 bases separated the two germline ends. Whole-study findings and limits: On the whole, naive subsets had larger estimated richness than memory subsets had.

A remark on this clone: The target antigen is unknown.

The assay was immunoSEQ multiplex PCR, and TCRdb's table has in-frame clones only and misses some. The top ten hold 0.36% of the sample, which has fewer than 1.8 million clones, about 98.5% seen once. V gene TRBV10-3 combines with J gene TRBJ2-1, with D possibly matching TRBD2 (5 bases). This TCR was recovered from a man younger than 40 in good health. The sequencing sample was made of naive CD4+ T cells sorted from blood. Subset given: CD45RA+ positively selected. This CDR3 is CAICITGTGSDEQFF. For the CDR3, the DNA is TGTGCCATCTGTATTACGGGTACTGGGAGCGATGAGCAGTTCTTC.